Below are 14 T cell receptor beta chains sequenced from a single sample in a study of CD4 T cells in relation to SARS-CoV-2 and coronaviruses (dated by TCRdb to 2020 to 2023). The method behind the library was the immunoSEQ multiplex PCR assay. Not all clones reach the TCRdb copy of this immuneACCESS table, which keeps in-frame sequences only. Checked studies attribute under half of the gap to unresolved V genes and leave the rest unexplained. The table for this sample lists about 60,000 clones; about 92% of them were counted only once. In total, the top ten clones hold about 0.4% of the sample. The sequenced material came from naive CD4+ T cells from PBMCs. The cell subset or site label for this specimen denotes: naive CD4+ T cells isolated by negative enrichment. These TCRs come from an adult with COVID-19.

The J gene is TRBJ2-3, the V gene TRBV18; D remains ambiguous. Trimming removed 3 bases from V and 2 bases from J, with 0 bases in between. The CDR3 extends over 11 amino acids. CDR1 is KGHSH and CDR2 is LQKENI in the germline V gene. The CDR3 loop is CASSPTDTQYF. The DNA of the CDR3 is TGTGCCAGCTCACCCACAGATACGCAGTATTTT.

The chain carries TRBV5-4 and TRBJ2-3; 14 bases fit TRBD2. CDR1 is SGHNT and CDR2 is YYREEE in the germline V gene (reference sequence). There are 18 residues in the CDR3. V was clipped by 6 bases and J by 2 bases; unmatched bases: 11. The DNA for the CDR3 is TGTGCCAGCACCCGACCCGGGACTAGCGGGAGTCTCACAGATACGCAGTATTTT. This translates into CASTRPGTSGSLTDTQYF.

This clone has only one observation. V and J are TRBV30 and TRBJ1-5; no definite D call. V was cut by 5 bases and J by 6 bases, with 11 bases left in between. Per the germline V gene, CDR1 is GTSNPN and CDR2 is SVGIG (reference sequence). The CDR3 totals 12 residues. CDR3 sequence reads: CAWDLLGQPQHF. CDR3 nucleotides: TGTGCCTGGGATCTACTCGGTCAGCCCCAGCATTTT.

The chain uses TRBV9 and TRBJ2-2; D is unclear. From germline, CDR1 is SGDLS and CDR2 YYNGEE. The CDR3 is 15 amino acids. The V end lost 0 bases, the J end lost 8 bases, and 14 bases lay between the germline ends. The CDR3 protein is CASSVGFGSGGELFF. The CDR3, as DNA: TGTGCCAGCAGCGTAGGGTTCGGGTCAGGTGGGGAGCTGTTTTTT.

This clone was counted a single time. CDR3 protein: CASSSTKHSSRANVLTF. Written as DNA, the CDR3 is TGTGCCAGCAGCTCAACCAAACACAGTTCAAGGGCCAACGTCCTGACTTTC. This chain joins TRBV5-4 and TRBJ2-6, with D uncertain. V lost 3 bases to trimming and J lost 5 bases, with 18 bases between them. The CDR3 runs to 17 residues. The germline gives CDR1 SGHNT, CDR2 YYREEE (reference sequence).

The V and J genes are TRBV4-3 and TRBJ1-2; D not resolved. The V end was cut by 0 bases, the J end by 4 bases, with 9 bases between. Germline values: CDR1 LGHNA, CDR2 YSLEER. CDR3 length equals 14 residues. CDR3 DNA sequence: TGCGCCAGCAGCCAAGAGGCGGGTACCTATGGCTACACCTTC. Amino acids: CASSQEAGTYGYTF.

The rearrangement joins TRBV19 to TRBJ1-1, with D hard to call. The CDR3 is 13 residues long. Per the germline V gene, CDR1 is LNHDA and CDR2 is SQIVND (reference sequence). Trimming took 7 bases from V and 1 from J, leaving 10 bases between them. CDR3 DNA: TGTGCCAGTATAGCAGGTCCGAACACTGAAGCTTTCTTT. It translates to CASIAGPNTEAFF.

This sequence joins TRBV4-1 and TRBJ2-7; 11 bases are shared with TRBD1. Per the germline V gene, CDR1 is MGHRA and CDR2 is YSYEKL. The CDR3 covers 14 residues. With V trimmed by 4 bases and J by 3 bases, 2 bases remained unmatched. The CDR3 coding sequence is TGCGCCAGCAGCCGGGACAGGGGGGGCTACGAGCAGTACTTC. Its translation is CASSRDRGGYEQYF.

The chain joins TRBV18 to TRBJ2-1; TRBD2 matches 9 bases. The CDR3 spans 16 residues. J lost 6 bases, V lost 6 bases, and 12 bases had no gene match. Germline CDR1 is KGHSH and CDR2 is LQKENI. Here the CDR3 reads CASSPNALAGTNEQFF. In DNA, the CDR3 is TGTGCCAGCTCCCCTAACGCACTAGCGGGTACCAATGAGCAGTTCTTC.

The chain combines TRBV3-1 (or the pseudogene TRBV3-2) with TRBJ1-1; D not certain. Between the trimmed V and J ends, which lost 2 bases and 5 bases, there was a span of 9 bases. The CDR3 is 13 residues long. In germline, CDR1 is LGHDT, CDR2 YNNKEL (reference sequence). The DNA of the CDR3 is TGTGCCAGCAGCCAATTGGGTGCTACTGAAGCTTTCTTT. Translation gives CASSQLGATEAFF.

The chain is built from TRBV19 and TRBJ2-4, with D hard to call. Germline V lookup: CDR1 LNHDA, CDR2 SQIVND (reference sequence). The V end was cut by 3 bases, the J end by 3 bases, with 12 bases between. CDR3 length equals 15 residues. The CDR3 reads CASSIYPPDKNIQYF. The CDR3 DNA reads as TGTGCCAGTAGTATCTACCCTCCAGACAAAAACATTCAGTACTTC.

This chain joins TRBV14 and TRBJ2-5; TRBD1 matches at 7 bases. V lost 3 bases, J lost 5 bases, and 21 bases stayed unmatched. Per germline, CDR1 SGHDN and CDR2 FVKESK. This CDR3 has 19 amino acids. The CDR3 protein is CASSQLLPALRGRGETQYF. The CDR3 DNA sequence: TGTGCCAGCAGCCAGCTTCTTCCGGCCTTAAGGGGGCGTGGGGAGACCCAGTACTTC.

This chain uses TRBV5-3 with TRBJ2-7; 7 positions agree with TRBD1. TRBV5-3 is recorded as an ORF, its role being uncertain. The trim removed 0 bases at V and 3 bases at J, leaving 21 bases unmatched. The CDR3 runs to 20 residues. The CDR3 DNA follows: TGTGCCAGAAGCTTGGAACCGGGGACAGAGACGACCACGACGGTCTACGAGCAGTACTTC. As protein: CARSLEPGTETTTTVYEQYF.

V is TRBV9 and J is TRBJ1-1, with a weak D call TRBD1 (5 bases). V shed 1 base and J shed 3 bases, with 7 bases lying between them. CDR1 and CDR2 (germline): SGDLS, YYNGEE. This CDR3 contains 13 residues. CDR3: CASSVLGDTEAFF. CDR3 sequence (DNA): TGTGCCAGCAGCGTATTGGGGGACACTGAAGCTTTCTTT.